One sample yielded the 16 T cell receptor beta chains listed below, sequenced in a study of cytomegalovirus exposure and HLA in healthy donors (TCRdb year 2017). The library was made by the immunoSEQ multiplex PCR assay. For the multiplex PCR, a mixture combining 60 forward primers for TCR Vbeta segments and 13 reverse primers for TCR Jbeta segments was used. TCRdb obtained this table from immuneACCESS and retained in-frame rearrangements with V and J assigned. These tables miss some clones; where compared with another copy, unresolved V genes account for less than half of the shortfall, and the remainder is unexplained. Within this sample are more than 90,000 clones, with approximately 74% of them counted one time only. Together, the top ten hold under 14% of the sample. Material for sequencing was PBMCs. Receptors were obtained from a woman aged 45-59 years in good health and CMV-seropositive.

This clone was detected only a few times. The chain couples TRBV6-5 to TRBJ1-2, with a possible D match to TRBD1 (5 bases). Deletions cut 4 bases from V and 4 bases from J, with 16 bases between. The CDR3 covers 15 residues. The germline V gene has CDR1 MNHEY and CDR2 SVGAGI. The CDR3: CASSSSDRGAYGYTF. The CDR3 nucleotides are TGTGCCAGCAGTTCCTCCGACAGAGGCGCCTATGGCTACACCTTC.

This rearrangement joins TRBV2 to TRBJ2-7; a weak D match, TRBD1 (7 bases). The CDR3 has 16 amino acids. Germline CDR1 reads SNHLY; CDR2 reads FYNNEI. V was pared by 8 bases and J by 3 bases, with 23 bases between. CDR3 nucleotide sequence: TGTGCCAGCCGGGAAGGGAGGCAGGGGGTTTACTACGAGCAGTACTTC. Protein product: CASREGRQGVYYEQYF.

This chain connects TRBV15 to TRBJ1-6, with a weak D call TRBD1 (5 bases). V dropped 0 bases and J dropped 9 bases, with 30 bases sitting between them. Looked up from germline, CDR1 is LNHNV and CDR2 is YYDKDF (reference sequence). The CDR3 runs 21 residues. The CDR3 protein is CATSRDRVWVGQASKFSPLHF. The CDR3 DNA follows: TGTGCCACCAGCAGAGATCGAGTGTGGGTGGGGCAGGCTTCGAAATTTTCACCCCTCCACTTT. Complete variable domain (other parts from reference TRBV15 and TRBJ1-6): DAMVIQNPRYQVTQFGKPVTLSCSQTLNHNVMYWYQQKSSQAPKLLFHYYDKDFNNEADTPDNFQSRRPNTSFCFLDIRSPGLGDTAMYLCATSRDRVWVGQASKFSPLHFGNGTRLTVT.

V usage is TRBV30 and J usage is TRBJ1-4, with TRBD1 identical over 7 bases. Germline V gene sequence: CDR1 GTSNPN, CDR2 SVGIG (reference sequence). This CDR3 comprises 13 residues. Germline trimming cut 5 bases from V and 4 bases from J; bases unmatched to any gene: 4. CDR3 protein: CAWGGQFNEKLFF. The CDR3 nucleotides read TGTGCCTGGGGGGGACAGTTTAATGAAAAACTGTTTTTT.

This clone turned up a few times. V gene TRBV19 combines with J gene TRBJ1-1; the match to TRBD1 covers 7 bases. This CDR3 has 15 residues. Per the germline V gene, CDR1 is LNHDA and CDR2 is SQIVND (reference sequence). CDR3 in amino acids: CATVPQGDMNTEAFF. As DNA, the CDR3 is TGTGCAACAGTCCCCCAGGGGGACATGAACACTGAAGCTTTCTTT.

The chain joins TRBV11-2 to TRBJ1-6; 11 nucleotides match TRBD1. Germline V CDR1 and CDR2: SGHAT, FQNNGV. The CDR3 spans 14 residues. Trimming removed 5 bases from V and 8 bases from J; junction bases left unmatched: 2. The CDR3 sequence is CASSMGQGDSPLHF. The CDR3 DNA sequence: TGTGCCAGCAGCATGGGACAGGGGGATTCACCCCTCCACTTT.

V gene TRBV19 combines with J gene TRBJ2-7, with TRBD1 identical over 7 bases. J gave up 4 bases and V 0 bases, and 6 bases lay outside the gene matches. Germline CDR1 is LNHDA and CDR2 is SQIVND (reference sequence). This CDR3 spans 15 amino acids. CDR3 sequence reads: CASSIELRGRYEQYF. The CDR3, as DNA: TGTGCCAGTAGTATAGAATTGAGGGGGCGGTACGAGCAGTACTTC.

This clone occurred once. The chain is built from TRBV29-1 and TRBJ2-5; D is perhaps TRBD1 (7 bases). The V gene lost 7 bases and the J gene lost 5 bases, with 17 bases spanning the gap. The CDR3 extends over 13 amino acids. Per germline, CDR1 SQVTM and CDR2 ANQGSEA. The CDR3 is CSGYPGGGETQYF. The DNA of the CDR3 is TGCAGCGGATACCCAGGGGGAGGTGAGACCCAGTACTTC.

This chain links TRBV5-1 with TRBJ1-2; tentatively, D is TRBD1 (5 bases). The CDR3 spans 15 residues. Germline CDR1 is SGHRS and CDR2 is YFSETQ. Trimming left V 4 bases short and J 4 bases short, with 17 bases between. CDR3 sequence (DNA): TGCGCCAGCAGCCCGGAAGGGGCAGGGATCTATGGCTACACCTTC. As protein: CASSPEGAGIYGYTF.

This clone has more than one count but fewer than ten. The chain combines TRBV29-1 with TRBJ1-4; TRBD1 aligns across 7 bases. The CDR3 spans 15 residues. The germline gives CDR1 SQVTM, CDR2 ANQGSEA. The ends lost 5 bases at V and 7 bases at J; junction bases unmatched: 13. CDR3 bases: TGCAGCGTTAGACAGGGAGCGGGCCTAAGTGAAAAACTGTTTTTT. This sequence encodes CSVRQGAGLSEKLFF.

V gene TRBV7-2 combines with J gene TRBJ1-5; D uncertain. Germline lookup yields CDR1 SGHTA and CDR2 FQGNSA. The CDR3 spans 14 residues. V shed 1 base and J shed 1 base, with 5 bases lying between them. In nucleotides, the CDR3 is TGTGCCAGCAGCTTAGAACAGAGCAATCAGCCCCAGCATTTT. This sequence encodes CASSLEQSNQPQHF. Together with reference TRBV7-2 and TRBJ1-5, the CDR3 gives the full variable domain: GAGVSQSPSNKVTEKGKDVELRCDPISGHTALYWYRQSLGQGLEFLIYFQGNSAPDKSGLPSDRFSAERTGGSVSTLTIQRTQQEDSAVYLCASSLEQSNQPQHFGDGTRLSIL.

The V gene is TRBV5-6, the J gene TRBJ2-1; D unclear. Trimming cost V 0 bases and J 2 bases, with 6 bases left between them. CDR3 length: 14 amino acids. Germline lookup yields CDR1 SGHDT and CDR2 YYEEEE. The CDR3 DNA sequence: TGTGCCAGCAGCTTGGAACCAGCCTACAATGAGCAGTTCTTC. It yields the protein CASSLEPAYNEQFF.

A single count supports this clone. The CDR3 protein is CASSLGSAAVYEQYF. Here the CDR3 DNA reads TGTGCCAGCAGCTTAGGATCCGCAGCGGTCTACGAGCAGTACTTC. The rearrangement uses TRBV7-2 and TRBJ2-7; a weak D match, TRBD2 (5 bases). This CDR3 is 15 amino acids long. Germline V gives CDR1 SGHTA, CDR2 FQGNSA. V was clipped by 1 base and J by 3 bases, with 13 bases between them.

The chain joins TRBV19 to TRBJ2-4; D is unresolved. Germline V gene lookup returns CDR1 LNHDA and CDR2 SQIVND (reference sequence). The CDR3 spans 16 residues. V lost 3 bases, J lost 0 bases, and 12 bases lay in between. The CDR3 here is CASSIGVPLAKNIQYF. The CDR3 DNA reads TGTGCCAGTAGTATCGGAGTACCCTTAGCCAAAAACATTCAGTACTTC.

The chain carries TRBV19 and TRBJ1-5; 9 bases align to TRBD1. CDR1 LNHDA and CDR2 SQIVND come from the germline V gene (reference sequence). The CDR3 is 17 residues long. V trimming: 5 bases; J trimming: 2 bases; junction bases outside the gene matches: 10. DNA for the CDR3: TGTGCCAGTAGTCAATTAACCGGGACAGGGCGCAATCAGCCCCAGCATTTT. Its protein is CASSQLTGTGRNQPQHF.

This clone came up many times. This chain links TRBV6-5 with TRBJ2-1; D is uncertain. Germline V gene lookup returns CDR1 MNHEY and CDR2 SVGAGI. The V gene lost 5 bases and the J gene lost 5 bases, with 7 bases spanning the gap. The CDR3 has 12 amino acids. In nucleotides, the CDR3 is TGTGCCAGCAGTACCACAAACAATGAGCAGTTCTTC. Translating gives CASSTTNNEQFF.